The 18 T cell receptor beta chains listed next were all sequenced from one sample in a study of blood T cell repertoires in COVID-19. Sequenced by immunoSEQ multiplex PCR; TCRdb stores in-frame clones only, minus some. This table has roughly 300,000 clones, about 86% appearing once. Sequenced: peripheral blood. These receptor sequences come from a woman aged 50 to 60 with acute or convalescent COVID-19.

The sample holds a few counts of this clone. The rearrangement links TRBV18 to TRBJ1-2, with 11 bases that match TRBD1. Germline CDR1 reads KGHSH; CDR2 reads LQKENI. Trimming removed 2 bases from V and 4 bases from J; junction bases left unmatched: 6. This CDR3 comprises 16 residues. This CDR3 reads CASSPGTGGAVYGYTF. DNA for the CDR3: TGTGCCAGCTCACCAGGGACAGGGGGAGCGGTCTATGGCTACACCTTC.

This clone was observed a single time. The V and J genes are TRBV2 and TRBJ1-6; the D gene is possibly TRBD1 (5 bases). V lost 2 bases and J 5 bases, leaving 7 bases between the germline ends. From germline, CDR1 is SNHLY and CDR2 FYNNEI. CDR3 length: 14 amino acids. DNA for the CDR3: TGTGCCAGCAGTGAAAGACAGAATAATTCACCCCTCCACTTT. Translating it yields CASSERQNNSPLHF.

The chain is built from TRBV21-1 and TRBJ2-7; the table's D call of TRBD1 was not tested on the DNA. TRBV21-1 is flagged as a pseudogene. This CDR3 is 15 amino acids long. The CDR3 nucleotides read TGTGCCAGCAGCACACCAGACAGACCCCGTGACGAGCAGTACGTC. Its translation: CASSTPDRPRDEQYV.

J is TRBJ1-5 and V is TRBV12-2; the table calls TRBD1, which could not be checked here. TRBV12-2 is a known pseudogene. This CDR3 is 15 amino acids long. The CDR3 coding sequence is TGTGCAAGTCGCTCGGACAGGGATAGCAATCAGCCCCAGCATTTT. Translating gives CASRSDRDSNQPQHF.

The chain recombines TRBV12-3 or TRBV12-4 with TRBJ1-1, with D possibly TRBD1 on 6 matching bases. The CDR3 contains 13 residues. V lost 6 bases and J lost 4, with 12 bases in between. DNA for the CDR3: TGTGCCAGCAGCTTACAGGGTCCCACTGAAGCTTTCTTT. It is translated as CASSLQGPTEAFF.

This clone was detected a few times. The J gene is TRBJ2-7, the V gene TRBV18; D may be TRBD1 (5 bases). This CDR3 comprises 15 residues. Trimming left V 5 bases short and J 3 bases short, with 17 bases between. Germline V gene data show CDR1 as KGHSH and CDR2 as LQKENI. The CDR3 nucleotides read TGTGCCAGCTCATCAAAGAATGGCAGGGTCTACGAGCAGTACTTC. Its translation: CASSSKNGRVYEQYF.

The rearrangement joins TRBV10-3 to TRBJ1-2; D gene uncertain. Trimming cost V 4 bases and J 3 bases, with 9 bases left between them. The CDR3 contains 13 residues. CDR1 is ENHRY, CDR2 SYGVKD, per germline. This CDR3 is CAISGRDDYGYTF. The CDR3 bases are TGTGCCATCAGTGGCCGGGATGACTATGGCTACACCTTC.

A word on this clone: Additional DNA sequences in this sample encode the identical CDR3. The chain joins TRBV7-2 to TRBJ1-1, with D possibly matching TRBD1 (6 bases). The CDR3 length is 13 residues. Trimming shortened V by 3 bases and J by 1 base, and 6 bases separated the two germline ends. Germline loops: CDR1 SGHTA, CDR2 FQGNSA. DNA of the CDR3: TGTGCCAGCAGCTTGGACAGGAACACTGAAGCTTTCTTT. This encodes CASSLDRNTEAFF. The full variable domain, its missing parts supplied by reference TRBV7-2 and TRBJ1-1, is GAGVSQSPSNKVTEKGKDVELRCDPISGHTALYWYRQSLGQGLEFLIYFQGNSAPDKSGLPSDRFSAERTGGSVSTLTIQRTQQEDSAVYLCASSLDRNTEAFFGQGTRLTVV.

V gene TRBV5-6 combines with J gene TRBJ2-6; the match to TRBD1 covers 8 bases. The CDR3 is 17 residues long. The V and J ends lost 8 bases and 2 bases, in that order; junction bases with no gene match: 12. The V gene's germline CDR1 is SGHDT and CDR2 YYEEEE. CDR3 bases: TGTGCCAGTCATTTCCCTACAGGGGGAGCTGGGGCCAACGTCCTGACTTTC. As protein: CASHFPTGGAGANVLTF.

This chain joins TRBV27 and TRBJ2-2, with D possibly matching TRBD1 (5 bases). This CDR3 region has 13 residues. The germline V gene has CDR1 MNHEY and CDR2 SMNVEV (reference sequence). V was pared by 2 bases and J by 7 bases, with 8 bases between. CDR3 region: CASSLRGFGELFF. The CDR3 nucleotides are TGTGCCAGCAGTTTAAGGGGATTCGGGGAGCTGTTTTTT.

V is TRBV19 and J is TRBJ2-3; 14 bases line up with TRBD2. This CDR3 is built from 17 residues. With 3 bases clipped from V and 8 bases from J, the junction kept 10 bases outside the gene matches. Germline assignment: CDR1 LNHDA and CDR2 SQIVND (reference sequence). Here the CDR3 DNA reads TGTGCCAGTAGTATGACTAGCGGGAGGGCCGGTCCCTCTACGCAGTATTTT. This translates into CASSMTSGRAGPSTQYF. Full variable domain (rest looked up from reference TRBV19 and TRBJ2-3): DGGITQSPKYLFRKEGQNVTLSCEQNLNHDAMYWYRQDPGQGLRLIYYSQIVNDFQKGDIAEGYSVSREKKESFPLTVTSAQKNPTAFYLCASSMTSGRAGPSTQYFGPGTRLTVL.

The J gene is TRBJ2-1, the V gene TRBV19, with TRBD1 matching over 7 bases. CDR1 is LNHDA and CDR2 is SQIVND in the germline V gene (reference sequence). The CDR3 sequence is 13 residues long. Trimming removed 10 bases from V and 5 bases from J; junction bases left unmatched: 8. CDR3 sequence reads: CATTGTADNEQFF. The CDR3 bases are TGTGCCACCACCGGGACAGCGGACAATGAGCAGTTCTTC. Supplemented by reference TRBV19 and TRBJ2-1, the full variable domain reads DGGITQSPKYLFRKEGQNVTLSCEQNLNHDAMYWYRQDPGQGLRLIYYSQIVNDFQKGDIAEGYSVSREKKESFPLTVTSAQKNPTAFYLCATTGTADNEQFFGPGTRLTVL.

The genes are TRBV7-9 and TRBJ2-6; TRBD1 is a possible D gene (6 bases). CDR3 length: 19 amino acids. The V gene's germline CDR1 is SEHNR and CDR2 FQNEAQ (reference sequence). With 4 bases removed from V and 3 bases from J, the gap between germline ends came to 22 bases. The CDR3 sequence is CASSWRQVLLGDGANVLTF. In DNA, the CDR3 is TGTGCCAGCAGCTGGAGACAGGTTTTGTTGGGGGATGGGGCCAACGTCCTGACTTTC. Based on the CDR3 plus reference TRBV7-9 and TRBJ2-6, the full variable domain is DTGVSQNPRHKITKRGQNVTFRCDPISEHNRLYWYRQTLGQGPEFLTYFQNEAQLEKSRLLSDRFSAERPKGSFSTLEIQRTEQGDSAMYLCASSWRQVLLGDGANVLTFGAGSRLTVL.

This clone was counted a few times. This specimen includes other DNA sequences encoding the same CDR3. The J gene is TRBJ1-4, the V gene TRBV7-2, with 8 positions matching TRBD1. The trim removed 5 bases at V and 7 bases at J, leaving 3 bases unmatched. The germline V gene has CDR1 SGHTA and CDR2 FQGNSA. The CDR3 spans 13 residues. CDR3 in amino acids: CASSGQGSEKLFF. In nucleotides, the CDR3 is TGTGCCAGCAGCGGACAGGGTAGTGAAAAACTGTTTTTT.

In its sample, this clone ranks as medium-sized. This chain links TRBV5-1 with TRBJ2-7, with D perhaps TRBD2 (6 bases). The germline V gene encodes CDR1 SGHRS and CDR2 YFSETQ. Trimming stripped 0 bases from V and 6 bases from J, with 16 bases between. The CDR3 is made up of 15 amino acids. The CDR3: CASSLVAGGLGEQYV. The CDR3 region has the DNA TGCGCCAGCAGCTTGGTGGCCGGGGGACTTGGCGAGCAGTACGTC.

V usage is TRBV19 and J usage is TRBJ1-4; D unresolved. Germline CDR1 reads LNHDA; CDR2 reads SQIVND (reference sequence). V was cut by 3 bases and J by 0 bases, with 8 bases left in between. CDR3 length equals 15 residues. This chain's CDR3 is CASSINIATNEKLFF. CDR3 nucleotides: TGTGCCAGTAGTATCAACATTGCAACTAATGAAAAACTGTTTTTT. Variable domain in full (rest from reference TRBV19 and TRBJ1-4): DGGITQSPKYLFRKEGQNVTLSCEQNLNHDAMYWYRQDPGQGLRLIYYSQIVNDFQKGDIAEGYSVSREKKESFPLTVTSAQKNPTAFYLCASSINIATNEKLFFGSGTQLSVL.

This clone was counted once. The CDR3 nucleotides are TGTGCCAGCAGCATCGGGACAGGGGGCGATGGCTACACCTTC. This gives the protein CASSIGTGGDGYTF. J is TRBJ1-2 and V is TRBV5-6, with 12 bases fitting TRBD1. V was clipped by 4 bases and J by 6 bases; unmatched bases: 4. Germline lookup yields CDR1 SGHDT and CDR2 YYEEEE. The CDR3 sequence is 14 residues long.

V is TRBV28 and J is TRBJ2-2; D is possibly TRBD1 (6 bases). The V end was cut by 8 bases, the J end by 0 bases, with 10 bases between. CDR1 is MDHEN, CDR2 SYDVKM, per germline. The CDR3 consists of 14 residues. In DNA form, the CDR3 reads TGTGCCAGCCGACAGGAAACGAACACCGGGGAGCTGTTTTTT. It codes for CASRQETNTGELFF.